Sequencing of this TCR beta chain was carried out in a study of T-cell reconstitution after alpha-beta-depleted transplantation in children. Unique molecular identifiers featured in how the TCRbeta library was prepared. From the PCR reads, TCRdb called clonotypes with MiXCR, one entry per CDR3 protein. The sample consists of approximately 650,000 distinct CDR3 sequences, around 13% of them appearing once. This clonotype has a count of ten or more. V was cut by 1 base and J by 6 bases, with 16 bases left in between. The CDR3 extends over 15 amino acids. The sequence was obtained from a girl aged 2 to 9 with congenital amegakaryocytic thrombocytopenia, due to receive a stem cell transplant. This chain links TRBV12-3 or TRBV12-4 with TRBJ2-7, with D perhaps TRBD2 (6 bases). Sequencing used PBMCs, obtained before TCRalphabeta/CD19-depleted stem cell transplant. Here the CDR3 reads CASSLVGQGLSEQYF. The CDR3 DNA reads TGTGCCAGCAGTTTAGTTGGTCAGGGACTGTCCGAGCAGTACTTC.